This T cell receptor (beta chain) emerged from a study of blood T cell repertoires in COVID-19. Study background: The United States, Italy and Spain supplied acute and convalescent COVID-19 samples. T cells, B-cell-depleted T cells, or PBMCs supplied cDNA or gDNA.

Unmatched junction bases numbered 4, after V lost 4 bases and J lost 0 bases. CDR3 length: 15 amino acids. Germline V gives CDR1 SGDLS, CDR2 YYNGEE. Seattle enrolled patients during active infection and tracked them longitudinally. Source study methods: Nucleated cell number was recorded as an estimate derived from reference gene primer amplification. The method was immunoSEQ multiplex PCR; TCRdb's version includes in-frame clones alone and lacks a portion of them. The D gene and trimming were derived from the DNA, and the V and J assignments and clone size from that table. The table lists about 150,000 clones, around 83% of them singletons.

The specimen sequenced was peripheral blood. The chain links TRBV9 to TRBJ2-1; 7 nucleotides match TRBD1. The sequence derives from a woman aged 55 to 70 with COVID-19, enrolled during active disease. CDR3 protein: CASSSQGSSYNEQFF. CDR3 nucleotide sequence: TGTGCCAGCAGCTCACAGGGGAGCTCCTACAATGAGCAGTTCTTC.